Sequencing of this T cell receptor beta chain was carried out in a study of cytomegalovirus exposure and HLA in healthy donors. About the study: It was reported in a later analysis that the approximately 120 validation repertoires used the same platform as the roughly 700 first-cohort repertoires. Overall study findings and caveats: Overall, 164 TCR beta chains were annotated as cytomegalovirus-associated. One later analysis, an examination of the 100 to 150 validation repertoires, found that first-cohort TCR clusters tended to co-occur in them.

Sequencing was performed with immunoSEQ multiplex PCR; in TCRdb, only in-frame clones are kept and a portion is missing. The sample lists more than 85,000 clones, roughly 92% occurring once. Separate from the roughly 700-subject first cohort was the approximately 120-subject validation cohort, to which the donors belonged. In its sample, this clone was seen once. The antigen is unknown. This TCR derives from a woman in her twenties or thirties in good health and CMV-seropositive. Sequencing was done on a sample of PBMCs.

The CDR3 reads CASSPGPPKHGYTF. The CDR3 DNA follows: TGTGCCAGCAGCCCAGGCCCGCCGAAGCATGGCTACACCTTC. V gene TRBV27 combines with J gene TRBJ1-2; D is unclear. V dropped 6 bases and J dropped 6 bases, with 17 bases sitting between them. Germline V gene sequence: CDR1 MNHEY, CDR2 SMNVEV (reference sequence). This CDR3 is built from 14 residues.